This entry lists 12 T cell receptor beta chains sequenced from one sample in a study of T cells expressing NK-cell markers. Reprocessing the 5' RACE reads, TCRdb reports a single entry for every CDR3 protein and omits DNA. This sample's clone table lists about 260,000 distinct CDR3 sequences. The sequencing input was blood T cells: a sorted CD56 or NKG2C T cell subset, CD4+ or CD8+ T cells, or bulk PBMC T cells (not recorded which). All receptors derive from a woman aged 18 to 69 in good health.

The chain combines TRBV5-1 with TRBJ2-5; TCRdb proposes TRBD2, but this gene call is untestable without DNA. This CDR3 has 15 residues. The germline gives CDR1 SGHRS, CDR2 YFSETQ. The chain's CDR3 is CASSLGTSGGGAQYF.

The rearrangement links TRBV5-1 to TRBJ2-3. The CDR3 extends over 16 amino acids. Germline V gives CDR1 SGHRS, CDR2 YFSETQ. The CDR3 region is CASSPDTGTSTDTQYF.

The chain has TRBV5-1 and TRBJ2-2; TCRdb's D call, TRBD1, is unchecked because there is no DNA. The germline CDR1 and CDR2 sequences are SGHRS and YFSETQ. CDR3 length: 15 amino acids. CDR3 amino acids: CASSRDRDGTGELFF.

This chain joins TRBV20-1 and TRBJ2-3; there is no DNA to check the TCRdb D call of TRBD2. The CDR3 covers 15 residues. The germline CDR1 and CDR2 sequences are DFQATT and SNEGSKA (reference sequence). CDR3 in amino acids: CSARAGTSNTDTQYF.

The chain joins TRBV11-2 to TRBJ1-1; TCRdb outputs TRBD1, but without DNA this stays unchecked. This CDR3 has 14 amino acids. CDR1 SGHAT and CDR2 FQNNGV come from the germline V gene. Here the CDR3 reads CASSRDRVTAEAFF.

The rearrangement uses TRBV9 and TRBJ2-7; TCRdb's D call of TRBD2 is untestable without DNA. The CDR3 spans 12 residues. Germline CDR1 reads SGDLS; CDR2 reads YYNGEE. This chain's CDR3 is CASGTSGYEQYF.

The rearrangement uses TRBV7-3 and TRBJ2-5; TCRdb's D call, TRBD2, is unchecked because there is no DNA. Germline V lookup: CDR1 SGHTA, CDR2 FQGTGA. The CDR3 has 15 residues. Here the CDR3 reads CASSLSPGLVETQYF.

The chain carries TRBV20-1 and TRBJ2-1; TCRdb's D call of TRBD2 is untestable without DNA. This CDR3 contains 16 residues. Germline values: CDR1 DFQATT, CDR2 SNEGSKA (reference sequence). CDR3 loop: CSARDKGSTRYNEQFF.

This sequence joins TRBV5-1 and TRBJ1-6; TCRdb names TRBD1, which stays unverified in the absence of DNA. The CDR3 extends over 16 amino acids. CDR1 is SGHRS and CDR2 is YFSETQ in the germline V gene. The CDR3 spells CASSLVEGARNSPLHF.

The CDR3 region is CASNTRGSLLNEQFF. V is TRBV12-3 or TRBV12-4 and J is TRBJ2-1; TCRdb calls TRBD1, which cannot be checked without DNA. This CDR3 has 15 residues.

The chain has TRBV7-3 and TRBJ2-3; there is no DNA to check the TCRdb D call of TRBD2. Germline V gene data show CDR1 as SGHTA and CDR2 as FQGTGA. The CDR3 consists of 15 residues. CDR3 sequence: CASSFSGDRTDTQYF.

The V gene is TRBV3-1, the J gene TRBJ2-7; TCRdb designates TRBD2, a call that cannot be tested without DNA. This CDR3 spans 14 amino acids. Looked up from germline, CDR1 is LGHDT and CDR2 is YNNKEL (reference sequence). The CDR3: CASSYRDWSYEQYF.